This T cell receptor beta chain was captured in a study of sequential checkpoint blockade in melanoma. Treatment specified: randomized to nivolumab then ipilimumab (arm A) or the reverse (arm B). Sorted cells were live CD3+CD8+, lacking CD19 and CD56, from PBMCs. The CDR3 contains 16 residues. V was pared by 4 bases and J by 0 bases, with 8 bases of the junction left unmatched. Generated by immunoSEQ multiplex PCR, the TCRdb table keeps only in-frame clones and is missing some. Of approximately 14,000 clones listed, roughly 82% were seen once; the top ten hold roughly 30%. The source of this sequence is a human donor with melanoma. The sample was CD8+ T cells sorted from blood (inferred from file names), taken from a patient given nivolumab and ipilimumab in sequence. The chain couples TRBV6-7 to TRBJ1-1; the match to TRBD1 covers 7 bases. TRBV6-7 is assigned to the ORF class and has an uncertain function. CDR3 nucleotide sequence: TGTGCCAGCAGTTTTAGACAGGGCCCTATGAACACTGAAGCTTTCTTT. Its translation is CASSFRQGPMNTEAFF.